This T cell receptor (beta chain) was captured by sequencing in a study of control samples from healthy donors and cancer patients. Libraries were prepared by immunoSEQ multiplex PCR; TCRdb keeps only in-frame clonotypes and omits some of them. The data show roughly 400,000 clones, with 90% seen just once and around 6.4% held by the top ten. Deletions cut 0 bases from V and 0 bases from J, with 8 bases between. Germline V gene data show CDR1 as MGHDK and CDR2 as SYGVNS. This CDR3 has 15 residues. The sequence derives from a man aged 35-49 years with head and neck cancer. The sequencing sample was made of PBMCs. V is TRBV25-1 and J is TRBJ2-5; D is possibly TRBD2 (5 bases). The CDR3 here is CASSEYRGNQETQYF. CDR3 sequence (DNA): TGTGCCAGCAGTGAATACAGAGGGAACCAAGAGACCCAGTACTTC.